This is a list of T cell receptor beta chains from one sample in a study of PD-L1 blockade in urothelial cancer. The repertoire was sequenced with immunoSEQ multiplex PCR; TCRdb's copy has only in-frame clones and lacks some. Found here are some 71,000 clones, 86% of them singletons; the top ten hold 15%. Here the sequenced sample was PBMCs, taken around atezolizumab (anti-PD-L1) treatment. These receptors were collected from a man aged 55 to 70 with urothelial cancer. CDR3s include the opening cysteine and the closing phenylalanine or tryptophan. Each record gives: J gene, clone size, V gene, D gene, CDR3 DNA, CDR3 protein. D genes are given only for firm matches. Clone size, where shown, is once, few, many, or a class for clones that have expanded.

>TRBJ2-5|NA|TRBV7-9|NA
TGTGCCAGCAGCTTAGGGGGGGAATTCGGAGAGACCCAGTACTTC
CASSLGGEFGETQYF
>TRBJ1-5|NA|TRBV6-5|NA
TGTGCCAGCAGGCCTCAGGGGAATCTCAATCAGCCCCAGCATTTT
CASRPQGNLNQPQHF
>TRBJ1-6|NA|TRBV30|NA
TGTGCCTGGAGTGCCCACCGGGGGGCAAACAATTCACCCCTCCACTTT
CAWSAHRGANNSPLHF
>TRBJ2-4|few|TRBV7-2|NA
TGTGCCAGCAGCGACCGGGACACCCCGTCCTTC
CASSDRDTPSF
>TRBJ2-7|NA|TRBV11-2|TRBD1
TGTGCCAGCAGCTTAGATCTTGGACAGGCCTACGAGCAGTACTTC
CASSLDLGQAYEQYF
>TRBJ2-2|NA|TRBV4-3|TRBD2
TGCGCCAGCAGCCAAGGGACTAGCGGGGGGCACGGCGGGGAGCTGTTTTTT
CASSQGTSGGHGGELFF
>TRBJ1-3|once|TRBV7-2|NA
TGTGCCAGCAGCTTAACGGCGGGTTCTGGAAACACCATATATTTT
CASSLTAGSGNTIYF
>TRBJ2-7|NA|TRBV9|NA
TGTGCCAGCAGCTCTCGGGGGGGACAGACCTCCGCGCAGTACTTC
CASSSRGGQTSAQYF
>TRBJ2-7|NA|TRBV6-5|TRBD2
TGTGCCAGCAGTTACCGGGGACTAGCGAGAGTCTACGAGCAGTACTTC
CASSYRGLARVYEQYF
>TRBJ2-7|once|TRBV25-1|TRBD1
TGTGCCAGCGGAGCTTTACAGGGGAAGGGGGCGGGCGAGCAGTACTTC
CASGALQGKGAGEQYF
>TRBJ2-2|NA|TRBV2|TRBD1
TGTGCCAGCACACGAAGGGGACAGGGGGGGAACACCGGGGAGCTGTTTTTT
CASTRRGQGGNTGELFF
>TRBJ2-3|NA|TRBV7-3|TRBD2
TGTGCCAGCAGTTCACTAGCGTCGGCAGATACGCAGTATTTT
CASSSLASADTQYF
>TRBJ2-7|few|TRBV4-1|TRBD1
TGCGCCAGCAGCCAAGGGTGGGACAGGGCCAACGAGCAGTACTTC
CASSQGWDRANEQYF
>TRBJ2-5|NA|TRBV15|TRBD1
TGTGCCACCAGGGGACAGACGCTAGAGACCCAGTACTTC
CATRGQTLETQYF
>TRBJ1-1|NA|TRBV15|NA
TGTGCCACCAGCAGAGATTACAACACGAACACTGAAGCTTTCTTT
CATSRDYNTNTEAFF